The text below deals with one T cell receptor beta chain. Assay: immunoSEQ multiplex PCR; the TCRdb copy retains only in-frame clones and omits some. The table includes tens of thousands of clones, roughly 93% detected once. This sample stems from a study of T cell changes during pregnancy in multiple sclerosis. Germline V gene lookup returns CDR1 SGHRS and CDR2 YFSETQ. J gave up 1 base and V 4 bases, and 10 bases lay outside the gene matches. CDR3 length: 16 residues. This TCR came from a female donor with multiple sclerosis, enrolled in a pregnancy study. The V and J genes are TRBV5-1 and TRBJ1-2, with 7 bases aligning to TRBD1. The material was peripheral blood, obtained in the third trimester of pregnancy. CDR3 sequence: CASSLRTGQFNYGYTF. DNA of the CDR3: TGCGCCAGCAGCCTTCGCACGGGACAGTTTAACTATGGCTACACCTTC.